Shown below are 8 T cell receptor beta chains from a single sample sequenced in a study of blood T cell repertoires in COVID-19. TCRdb keeps only in-frame clones here, not all; method: immunoSEQ multiplex PCR. The repertoire holds about 130,000 clones, with approximately 85% as singletons. The sequencing input was peripheral blood. The receptors derive from a woman over 75 with COVID-19, enrolled during active disease.

This sequence joins TRBV24-1 and TRBJ2-1, with 9 positions matching TRBD2. Germline V gene lookup returns CDR1 KGHDR and CDR2 SFDVKD. The length of the CDR3 is 17 residues. After removal of 4 bases from V and 5 bases from J, the junction contained 11 bases not matched to a gene. The CDR3 nucleotides read TGTGCCACCAGTGACACCTTTAGCGGGAGAGGCGACAATGAGCAGTTCTTC. Its translation: CATSDTFSGRGDNEQFF.

The rearrangement links TRBV4-2 to TRBJ2-1; maybe TRBD2 (6 bases). Germline lookup yields CDR1 LGHNA and CDR2 YNFKEQ. V lost 4 bases and J 8 bases, leaving 24 bases between the germline ends. The CDR3 extends over 17 amino acids. CDR3 region: CASSLGGGDHRNYEQFF. CDR3 nucleotide sequence: TGTGCCAGCAGCCTAGGAGGCGGGGATCATCGTAACTATGAGCAGTTCTTC.

This chain's CDR3 is CASSPKASGTDTQYF. The CDR3 DNA reads as TGTGCCAGCTCACCAAAGGCTAGCGGCACAGATACGCAGTATTTT. V usage is TRBV18 and J usage is TRBJ2-3; the D gene is possibly TRBD2 (6 bases). CDR3 size: 15 residues. Trimming removed 2 bases at V and 1 base at J, with 10 bases between. Germline V gene lookup returns CDR1 KGHSH and CDR2 LQKENI.

The gene calls are TRBV4-2 and TRBJ2-1, with TRBD1 identical over 10 bases. The germline V gene has CDR1 LGHNA and CDR2 YNFKEQ. This CDR3 is built from 17 residues. V shed 4 bases, J shed 8 bases, and the junction held 14 bases outside the gene matches. The CDR3 here is CASSRQPGQGIGDEQFF. The CDR3 DNA follows: TGTGCCAGCAGCCGGCAACCGGGACAGGGGATCGGAGATGAGCAGTTCTTC.

This chain joins TRBV20-1 and TRBJ1-2; D is undetermined. Germline lookup yields CDR1 DFQATT and CDR2 SNEGSKA (reference sequence). This CDR3 is 11 amino acids long. Trimming left V 3 bases short and J 6 bases short, with 8 bases between. The CDR3 sequence: CSASPGDGYTF. CDR3 bases: TGCAGTGCTAGCCCCGGGGATGGCTACACCTTC.

The V gene is TRBV4-3, the J gene TRBJ2-1; TRBD2 aligns across 11 bases. V gave up 4 bases and J gave up 8 bases; unmatched junction bases: 13. Germline V gives CDR1 LGHNA, CDR2 YSLEER. CDR3 size: 17 residues. The CDR3 nucleotides read TGCGCCAGCAGCCGCAATTGGGGGACTAGCGGTGGGGATGAGCAGTTCTTC. This codes for CASSRNWGTSGGDEQFF.

This rearrangement joins TRBV6-2 or TRBV6-3 to TRBJ2-3; no clear D. The CDR3 covers 17 residues. Germline-derived CDR1 and CDR2 are MNHEY and SVGEGT. V was trimmed by 5 bases and J by 0 bases, leaving 18 bases between them. CDR3 sequence: CASSPRSSRSSTDTQYF. CDR3 DNA sequence: TGTGCCAGCAGTCCCCGTAGCTCCCGATCTAGCACAGATACGCAGTATTTT.

The genes are TRBV11-2 and TRBJ2-1; TRBD2 aligns across 7 bases. This CDR3 contains 15 residues. Trimming removed 7 bases from V and 0 bases from J; junction bases left unmatched: 6. Germline V CDR1 and CDR2: SGHAT, FQNNGV. The DNA of the CDR3 is TGTGCCAGCACCAACGGGAGGCACTCCTACAATGAGCAGTTCTTC. It codes for CASTNGRHSYNEQFF.